This T cell receptor (beta chain) originates from a study of cytomegalovirus exposure and HLA in healthy donors. Concerning this clone: Its cognate antigen is unknown.

The PCR ran on 60 Vbeta and 13 Jbeta primers. Using immunoSEQ multiplex PCR, the repertoire was profiled, and TCRdb retains in-frame clones only, with some absent. Of around 130,000 clones listed, roughly four fifths are singletons. This CDR3 spans 13 amino acids. CDR1 and CDR2 from the germline V gene are LGHNT and FRNRAP. V was pared by 6 bases and J by 3 bases, with 9 bases between. Study-wide results and caveats: In most subjects, TCR beta sequences reportedly gave accurate predictions of HLA-A and HLA-B alleles.

V gene TRBV12-5 combines with J gene TRBJ2-1, with D perhaps TRBD1 (6 bases). The sequencing input was PBMCs. The receptor comes from a woman aged 60 to 75 in good health and CMV-seronegative. DNA of the CDR3: TGTGCTAGTGGCCTGGACAGCTACAATGAGCAGTTCTTC. Translating gives CASGLDSYNEQFF.